These 8 T cell receptor beta chains came from one sample sequenced in a study of T cell repertoires in cytomegalovirus infection. These TCRs' antigens remain unknown. In TCRdb, the reads were re-called with MiXCR into one record per CDR3 protein. The table lists just over 450,000 distinct CDR3 sequences, about two fifths of them singletons. Sequenced material: cultured PBMCs, taken from culture after CMV antigen stimulation. Receptor source: a human donor in good health (CMV status not recorded). Some clones in this sample may be carry-over from other donors' samples.

The chain has TRBV19 and TRBJ2-5; D gene ambiguous. The germline gives CDR1 LNHDA, CDR2 SQIVND (reference sequence). The ends were cut back, 7 bases at V and 1 base at J, with 10 bases in the middle. The CDR3 runs 13 residues. For the CDR3, the DNA is TGTGCCAGTAATAGTGGGGTCCAAGAGACCCAGTACTTC. Translated, it gives CASNSGVQETQYF.

The genes are TRBV11-2 and TRBJ1-1; 9 positions agree with TRBD1. Germline assignment: CDR1 SGHAT and CDR2 FQNNGV. The CDR3 extends over 16 amino acids. V shed 4 bases, J shed 4 bases, and the junction held 10 bases outside the gene matches. The CDR3 DNA follows: TGTGCCAGCAGCTCACTACAGGGGGCGGTGGGCACTGAAGCTTTCTTT. It is translated as CASSSLQGAVGTEAFF.

The chain couples TRBV7-4 to TRBJ1-4, with 10 bases matching TRBD1. Germline CDR1 SGHVT, CDR2 SQSDAQ. CDR3 length equals 18 residues. Losses at the gene ends were 5 bases for V and 8 bases for J; bases not matched to a gene: 17. The CDR3 nucleotides read TGTGCCAGCAGCCCAAACCCCGGGACAGGGGAGGTCCGCGAAAAACTGTTTTTT. This translates into CASSPNPGTGEVREKLFF. Full variable domain (remainder filled in from reference TRBV7-4 and TRBJ1-4): GAGVSQSPRYKVAKRGRDVALRCDSISGHVTLYWYRQTLGQGSEVLTYSQSDAQRDKSGRPSGRFSAERPERSVSTLKIQRTEQGDSAVYLCASSPNPGTGEVREKLFFGSGTQLSVL.

The chain joins TRBV25-1 to TRBJ2-7; 12 bases line up with TRBD2. CDR1 is MGHDK and CDR2 is SYGVNS in the germline V gene. This CDR3 has 16 amino acids. Losses at the gene ends were 3 bases for V and 5 bases for J; bases not matched to a gene: 8. Written as DNA, the CDR3 is TGTGCCAGCAGTGATTCCCGACTAGCGGGAGTTCACGAGCAGTACTTC. Translation: CASSDSRLAGVHEQYF.

This chain uses TRBV7-2 with TRBJ1-6; D is unresolved. Per the germline V gene, CDR1 is SGHTA and CDR2 is FQGNSA. The V gene lost 5 bases and the J gene lost 14 bases, with 13 bases spanning the gap. The CDR3 length is 12 residues. The CDR3 is CASSTSLMTLHF. CDR3 in DNA: TGTGCCAGCAGCACGAGTCTCATGACCCTCCACTTT.

The chain is built from TRBV4-1 and TRBJ1-2, with 7 positions matching TRBD1. This CDR3 is 13 amino acids long. V shed 1 base, J shed 6 bases, and the junction held 2 bases outside the gene matches. Per germline, CDR1 MGHRA and CDR2 YSYEKL. The CDR3, as DNA: TGCGCCAGCAGCCAAGCAGGGGGTAATGGCTACACCTTC. The encoded protein is CASSQAGGNGYTF.

The chain links TRBV20-1 to TRBJ2-3; D gene ambiguous. CDR1 and CDR2 (germline): DFQATT, SNEGSKA (reference sequence). The CDR3 spans 11 residues. Trimming removed 3 bases at V and 5 bases at J, with 6 bases between. CDR3 sequence reads: CSASALDTQYF. DNA of the CDR3: TGCAGTGCTAGCGCTTTAGATACGCAGTATTTT.

The J gene is TRBJ2-3, the V gene TRBV6-8, with 8 bases matching TRBD1. This CDR3 spans 15 amino acids. The J segment lost 2 bases and the V segment lost 6 bases, leaving 7 bases of the junction unmatched. The germline V gene encodes CDR1 MNHGY and CDR2 SAAAGT. The CDR3, as DNA: TGTGCCAGCAGCCCAGACAGGGGAACCACAGATACGCAGTATTTT. This codes for CASSPDRGTTDTQYF.